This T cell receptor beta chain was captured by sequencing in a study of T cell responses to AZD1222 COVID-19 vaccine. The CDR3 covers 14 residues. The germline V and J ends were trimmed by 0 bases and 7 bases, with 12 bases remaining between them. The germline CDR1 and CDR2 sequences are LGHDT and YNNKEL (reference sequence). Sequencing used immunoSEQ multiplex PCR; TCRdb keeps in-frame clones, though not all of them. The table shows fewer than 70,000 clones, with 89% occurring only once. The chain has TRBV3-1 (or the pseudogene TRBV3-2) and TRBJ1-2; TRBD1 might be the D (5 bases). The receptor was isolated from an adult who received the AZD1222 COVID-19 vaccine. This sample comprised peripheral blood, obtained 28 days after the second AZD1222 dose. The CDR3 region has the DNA TGTGCCAGCAGCCAAGATGCGGGGGGTCGTGGCTACACCTTC. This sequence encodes CASSQDAGGRGYTF.